The table lists the clone carrying this T cell receptor beta chain with many counts. The target antigen is unknown. Nobody among the patients had been given any treatment before thyroid surgery. In the authors' workflow: Between-group CDR3 differences, defined by clinicopathological status, yielded a distant-metastasis classifier for papillary thyroid cancer. With MiXCR, TCRdb reprocessed the PCR reads. The V and J calls and clone size come from TCRdb's table, not from the authors' own analysis. The sample has 20,000 to 25,000 clones, around 11% seen once. The data stem from a study of metastatic and nonmetastatic thyroid tumors. Background on the study: Comparison of repertoires was carried out across blood and tumor or nodule tissue from malignant and benign thyroid patients. Study-level findings and limits: The reported finding was significantly higher TCR beta diversity in malignant thyroid tumors relative to benign nodules, in blood and tumor.

The junction had 6 bases not matched to a gene; V was cut back by 3 bases and J by 0 bases. Germline V gives CDR1 DFQATT, CDR2 SNEGSKA (reference sequence). This CDR3 spans 15 amino acids. Sequenced: blood. This sequence originates from a female donor with papillary thyroid cancer or a benign thyroid nodule (not recorded which). Some clones in this sample may be carry-over from other donors' samples. This chain joins TRBV20-1 and TRBJ2-7; 9 nucleotides align to TRBD2. CDR3 amino acids: CSASRRAGGSYEQYF. DNA of the CDR3: TGCAGTGCTAGTAGACGAGCGGGAGGCTCCTACGAGCAGTACTTC.